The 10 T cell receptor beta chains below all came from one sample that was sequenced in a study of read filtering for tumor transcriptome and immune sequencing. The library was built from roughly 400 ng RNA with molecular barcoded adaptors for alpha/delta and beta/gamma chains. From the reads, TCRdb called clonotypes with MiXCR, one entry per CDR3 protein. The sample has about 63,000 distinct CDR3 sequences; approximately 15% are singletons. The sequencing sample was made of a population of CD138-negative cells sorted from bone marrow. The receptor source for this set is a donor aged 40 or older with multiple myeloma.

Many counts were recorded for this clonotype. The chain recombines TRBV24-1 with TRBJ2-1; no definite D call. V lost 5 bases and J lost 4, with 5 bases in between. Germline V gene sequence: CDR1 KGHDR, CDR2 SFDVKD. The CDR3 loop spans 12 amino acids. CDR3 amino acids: CATSGGYNEQFF. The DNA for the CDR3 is TGTGCCACCAGTGGAGGATACAATGAGCAGTTCTTC.

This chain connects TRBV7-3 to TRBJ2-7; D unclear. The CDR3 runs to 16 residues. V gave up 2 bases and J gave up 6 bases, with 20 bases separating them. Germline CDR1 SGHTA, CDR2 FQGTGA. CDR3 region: CASSLATGPSHPEQYF. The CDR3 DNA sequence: TGTGCCAGCAGCTTAGCCACTGGACCATCTCATCCCGAGCAGTACTTC.

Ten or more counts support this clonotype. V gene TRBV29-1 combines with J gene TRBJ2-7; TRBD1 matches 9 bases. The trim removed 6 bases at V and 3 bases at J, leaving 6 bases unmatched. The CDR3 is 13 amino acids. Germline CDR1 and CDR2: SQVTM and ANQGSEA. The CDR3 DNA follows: TGCAGCGTCACAGGGGGCGCGATCTACGAGCAGTACTTC. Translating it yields CSVTGGAIYEQYF.

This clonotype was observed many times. The DNA of the CDR3 is TGCAGTGTTGGCAGCGGGCACGAGCAGTACTTC. This gives the protein CSVGSGHEQYF. The V gene is TRBV20-1, the J gene TRBJ2-7, with a possible D match to TRBD2 (6 bases). Germline-derived CDR1 and CDR2 are DFQATT and SNEGSKA (reference sequence). This CDR3 is 11 amino acids long. Between the trimmed V and J ends, which lost 7 bases and 5 bases, there was a span of 12 bases.

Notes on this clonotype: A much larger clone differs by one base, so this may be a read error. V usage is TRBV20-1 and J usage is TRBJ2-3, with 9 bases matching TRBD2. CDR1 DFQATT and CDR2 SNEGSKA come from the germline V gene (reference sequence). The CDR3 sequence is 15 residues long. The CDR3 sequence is CSARLTSGLTDTLYF. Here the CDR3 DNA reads TGCAGTGCTAGACTCACTAGCGGGCTCACAGATACGCTGTATTTT.

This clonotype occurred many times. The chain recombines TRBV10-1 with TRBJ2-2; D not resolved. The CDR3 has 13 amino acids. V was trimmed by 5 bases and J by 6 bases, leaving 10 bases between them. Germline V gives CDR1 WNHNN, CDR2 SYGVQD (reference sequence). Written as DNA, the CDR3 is TGCGCCAGCAGTCGACCGGACGCCGGGGAGCTGTTTTTT. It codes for CASSRPDAGELFF.

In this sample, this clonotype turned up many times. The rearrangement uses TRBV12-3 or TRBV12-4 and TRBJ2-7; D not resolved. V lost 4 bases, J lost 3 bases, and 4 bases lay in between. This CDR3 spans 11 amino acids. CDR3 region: CASSSYYEQYF. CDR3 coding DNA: TGTGCCAGCAGTTCGTACTACGAGCAGTACTTC.

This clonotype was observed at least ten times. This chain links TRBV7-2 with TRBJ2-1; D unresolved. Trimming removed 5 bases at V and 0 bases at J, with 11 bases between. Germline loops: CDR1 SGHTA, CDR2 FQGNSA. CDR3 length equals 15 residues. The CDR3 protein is CASSIQSTSYNEQFF. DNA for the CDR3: TGTGCCAGCAGCATACAGAGTACCTCCTACAATGAGCAGTTCTTC.

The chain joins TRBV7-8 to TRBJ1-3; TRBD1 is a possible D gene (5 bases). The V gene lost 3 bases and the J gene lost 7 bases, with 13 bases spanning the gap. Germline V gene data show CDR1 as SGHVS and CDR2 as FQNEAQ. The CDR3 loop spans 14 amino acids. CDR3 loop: CASSFREGGNTIYF. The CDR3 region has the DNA TGTGCCAGCAGCTTCAGGGAAGGCGGGAACACCATATATTTT.

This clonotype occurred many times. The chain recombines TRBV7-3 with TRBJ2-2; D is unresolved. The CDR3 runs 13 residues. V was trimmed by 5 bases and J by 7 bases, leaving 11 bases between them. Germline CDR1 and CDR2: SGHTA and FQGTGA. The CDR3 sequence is CASSPNIGGELFF. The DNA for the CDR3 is TGTGCCAGCAGCCCGAATATCGGCGGGGAGCTGTTTTTT.